These T cell receptor beta chains were read from a single sample in a study of T cells after yellow fever vaccination. From the 5' RACE reads, TCRdb called clonotypes with MiXCR, one entry per CDR3 protein. The sample holds a few hundred thousand distinct CDR3 sequences, 6.5% to 8.5% seen once. The sequences come from PBMCs, collected around 45 days after the first yellow fever vaccination. These receptors were taken from a young man who received the YFV17D yellow fever vaccine. Both conserved end residues are part of each CDR3. A D gene is named only where the DNA matches it firmly. Not every row has a clone size; where given, it reads once, few, many or a size class.

J: TRBJ2-1; size: .; length: 14; D: .; V: TRBV5-1; DNA: TGCGCCAGCAGCTTGTTTTCAGGGCCCAATGAGCAGTTCTTC; CDR3: CASSLFSGPNEQFF
J: TRBJ2-3; size: .; length: 15; D: TRBD2; V: TRBV4-3; DNA: TGCGCCAGCAGCGGTCTAGCGGGTGCGGTGGATACGCAGTATTTT; CDR3: CASSGLAGAVDTQYF
J: TRBJ2-1; size: many; length: 15; D: .; V: TRBV30; DNA: TGTGCCTGGAGTGACACCGGGACCGCGTTGGGGGGGCAGTTCTTC; CDR3: CAWSDTGTALGGQFF
J: TRBJ1-2; size: many; length: 15; D: .; V: TRBV9; DNA: TGTGCCAGCAGCGCCGACACAGGGCCCAACTATGGCTACACCTTC; CDR3: CASSADTGPNYGYTF
J: TRBJ2-1; size: .; length: 12; D: .; V: TRBV2; DNA: TGTGCCAGCAGTACAACAGGGATTGAGCAGTTCTTC; CDR3: CASSTTGIEQFF
J: TRBJ2-2; size: few; length: 17; D: .; V: TRBV5-4; DNA: TGTGCCAGCAGCTTGATGGGGCAGGGCAGATTTAGCGGGGAGCTGTTTTTT; CDR3: CASSLMGQGRFSGELFF
J: TRBJ1-1; size: few; length: 14; D: TRBD1; V: TRBV4-1; DNA: TGCGCCAGCAGCCAACGACAGGGGGTCACTGAAGCTTTCTTT; CDR3: CASSQRQGVTEAFF
J: TRBJ2-7; size: many; length: 15; D: TRBD2; V: TRBV25-1; DNA: TGTGCCAGCAGTGAATATGGGAGGGTACCCTACGAGCAGTACTTC; CDR3: CASSEYGRVPYEQYF
J: TRBJ1-2; size: few; length: 12; D: .; V: TRBV5-1; DNA: TGCGCCAGCTATGAGGACTCCCATGGCTACACCTTC; CDR3: CASYEDSHGYTF
J: TRBJ1-5; size: few; length: 12; D: .; V: TRBV20-1; DNA: TGCAGTGCTGTACTTAGCAATCAGCCCCAGCATTTT; CDR3: CSAVLSNQPQHF
J: TRBJ1-2; size: .; length: 13; D: TRBD1; V: TRBV5-1; DNA: TGCGCCAGCAGCTTGGGTCAGGGGGCCGTTTACACCTTC; CDR3: CASSLGQGAVYTF
J: TRBJ2-5; size: .; length: 16; D: TRBD2; V: TRBV12-3/TRBV12-4; DNA: TGTGCCAGCAGTTTCAACGGGGGGGGCCGACAAGAGACCCAGTACTTC; CDR3: CASSFNGGGRQETQYF
J: TRBJ1-1; size: many; length: 13; D: .; V: TRBV27; DNA: TGTGCCAGCAGCTTTGACAGAGGAACTGAAGCTTTCTTT; CDR3: CASSFDRGTEAFF
J: TRBJ1-5; size: few; length: 15; D: .; V: TRBV12-3/TRBV12-4; DNA: TGTGCCAGCAGTTTAGTTGGGGGTTCCAATCAGCCCCAGCATTTT; CDR3: CASSLVGGSNQPQHF
J: TRBJ2-4; size: .; length: 16; D: TRBD1; V: TRBV11-2; DNA: TGTGCCAGCAGCTTGGGGAGACAGGGCCTTGACTACATTCAGTACTTC; CDR3: CASSLGRQGLDYIQYF
J: TRBJ1-5; size: few; length: 17; D: .; V: TRBV3-1; DNA: TGTGCCAGCAGCCAAGATTGTGGGGAAAGGACCAATCAGCCCCAGCATTTT; CDR3: CASSQDCGERTNQPQHF
J: TRBJ2-1; size: .; length: 17; D: .; V: TRBV5-6; DNA: TGTGCCAGCGGCCCCTCGTTGCGGTACAGCTCCTACAATGAGCAGTTCTTC; CDR3: CASGPSLRYSSYNEQFF
J: TRBJ1-1; size: many; length: 10; D: .; V: TRBV6-5; DNA: TGTGCCAGTGGGCCGGGCGGAGCTTTCTTT; CDR3: CASGPGGAFF
J: TRBJ2-2; size: many; length: 14; D: .; V: TRBV6-5; DNA: TGTGCCAGCAGTTACCAACAGGGAACCGGGGAGCTGTTTTTT; CDR3: CASSYQQGTGELFF
J: TRBJ2-2; size: few; length: 13; D: .; V: TRBV10-3; DNA: TGTGCCATCAGTGTCAGGGCCACCGGGGAGCTGTTTTTT; CDR3: CAISVRATGELFF
J: TRBJ2-1; size: .; length: 15; D: .; V: TRBV5-1; DNA: TGCGCCAGCAGCTTGGACAGGGCTTTTGATTATGAGCAGTTCTTC; CDR3: CASSLDRAFDYEQFF
J: TRBJ1-2; size: many; length: 12; D: .; V: TRBV5-1; DNA: TGCGCCAGCAGCCGAGGTGAGGATGGCTACACCTTC; CDR3: CASSRGEDGYTF
J: TRBJ2-1; size: .; length: 15; D: TRBD1; V: TRBV28; DNA: TGTGCCAGCAGTTTGGGACAGCCTCTACACAATGAGCAGTTCTTC; CDR3: CASSLGQPLHNEQFF
J: TRBJ2-7; size: .; length: 17; D: .; V: TRBV23-1; DNA: TGCGCCAGCACCCCAATCCCCCCCGTAGTGGGGGGCTACGAGCAGTACTTC; CDR3: CASTPIPPVVGGYEQYF
J: TRBJ2-2; size: .; length: 17; D: TRBD1; V: TRBV4-1; DNA: TGCGCCAGCAGCCAAGTATCCTGGACAGGGGGCTTCGGGGAGCTGTTTTTT; CDR3: CASSQVSWTGGFGELFF
J: TRBJ2-7; size: few; length: 13; D: .; V: TRBV5-6; DNA: TGTGCCAGCAGCAATCCCGACAGGTTGGGGGAGTACTTC; CDR3: CASSNPDRLGEYF
J: TRBJ1-5; size: .; length: 14; D: .; V: TRBV19; DNA: TGTGCCAGTCGGGGAACGAGAGTTCATCAGCCCCAGCATTTT; CDR3: CASRGTRVHQPQHF
J: TRBJ2-3; size: many; length: 15; D: .; V: TRBV18; DNA: TGTGCCAGCTCCTCCGGGCGGCACCACACAGATACGCAGTATTTT; CDR3: CASSSGRHHTDTQYF
J: TRBJ2-7; size: few; length: 14; D: .; V: TRBV5-6; DNA: TGTGCCAGCAGCCCTCCCCGGAGCGACTACGAGCAGTACTTC; CDR3: CASSPPRSDYEQYF
J: TRBJ2-5; size: many; length: 13; D: .; V: TRBV6-1; DNA: TGTGCCAGCAGGGCTTGGGGCCGGGAGACCCAGTACTTC; CDR3: CASRAWGRETQYF
J: TRBJ1-1; size: .; length: 13; D: .; V: TRBV7-2; DNA: TGTGCCAGCAGCTCCACGAGAGGAACTGAAGCTTTCTTT; CDR3: CASSSTRGTEAFF
J: TRBJ2-3; size: few; length: 15; D: .; V: TRBV5-4; DNA: TGTGCCAGCAGCCCGCGGAGGTCCGGCACAGATACGCAGTATTTT; CDR3: CASSPRRSGTDTQYF
J: TRBJ2-7; size: .; length: 16; D: TRBD1; V: TRBV5-1; DNA: TGCGCCAGCAGCGTCGAACAGGGGATGGGTTCCTACGAGCAGTACTTC; CDR3: CASSVEQGMGSYEQYF
J: TRBJ1-4; size: .; length: 14; D: .; V: TRBV7-2; DNA: TGTGCCAGCAGCTTAGACAAAGCGGTAGAAAAACTGTTTTTT; CDR3: CASSLDKAVEKLFF
J: TRBJ2-2; size: many; length: 19; D: .; V: TRBV5-6; DNA: TGTGCCAGCAGCTTGGCGGGGGGACAGAGATACGAAGGCACCGGGGAGCTGTTTTTT; CDR3: CASSLAGGQRYEGTGELFF
J: TRBJ2-7; size: .; length: 13; D: TRBD2; V: TRBV20-1; DNA: TGCAGTGCTAGAGATGCGGGGGAGTACGAGCAGTACTTC; CDR3: CSARDAGEYEQYF
J: TRBJ1-4; size: .; length: 13; D: .; V: TRBV29-1; DNA: TGCAGCGTTGAATCAGCCACTAATGAAAAACTGTTTTTT; CDR3: CSVESATNEKLFF